These 12 T cell receptor beta chains were sequenced from one sample in a study of shared clonotypes between healthy human individuals (dated by TCRdb to 2020 to 2021). The library was built by means of the immunoSEQ multiplex PCR assay. TCRdb's version of the immuneACCESS table is confined to in-frame rearrangements and falls short of the full clone set. An unresolved V gene accounts for under half of the shortfall where checked; the remainder is of unknown origin. The sample records 300,000 to 400,000 clones, about 74% of which are singletons. The top ten hold 10% of the sample. Sequenced: memory CD4+ T cells sorted from blood. What this sample's cell subset or site label stands for: CD45RA-negative fraction. Receptor source: a man aged 25 to 45 in good health.

This clone appeared a few times. V gene TRBV7-2 combines with J gene TRBJ2-4; unclear D gene. The V and J ends lost 5 bases and 0 bases respectively, with 14 bases between them. CDR1 SGHTA and CDR2 FQGNSA come from the germline V gene. The CDR3 sequence is 16 residues long. The CDR3 is CASSQPDTPAKNIQYF. The CDR3 DNA is TGTGCCAGCAGCCAGCCAGACACCCCAGCCAAAAACATTCAGTACTTC.

Comments on this clone: Different DNA sequences within this sample yield the same CDR3. CDR3 protein: CASSLGGDVEETQYF. CDR3 DNA sequence: TGTGCCAGCAGCTTAGGGGGCGATGTAGAAGAGACCCAGTACTTC. The V gene is TRBV7-2, the J gene TRBJ2-5; weak D call: TRBD1 (5 bases). Per the germline V gene, CDR1 is SGHTA and CDR2 is FQGNSA. The CDR3 runs 15 residues. Trimming removed 1 base from V and 3 bases from J, with 12 bases in between.

This chain uses TRBV5-1 with TRBJ1-4; TRBD1 might be the D (5 bases). The germline CDR1 and CDR2 sequences are SGHRS and YFSETQ. The V and J ends lost 6 bases and 10 bases respectively, with 19 bases between them. The CDR3 loop spans 14 amino acids. The CDR3 region has the DNA TGCGCCAGCAAAAGTGACAGTTTAATAGCAAAACTGTTTTTT. This sequence encodes CASKSDSLIAKLFF.

There are a few counts of this clone. Within the sample, other DNA sequences also encode this same CDR3. The rearrangement joins TRBV28 to TRBJ2-7, with D perhaps TRBD1 or TRBD2 (6 bases each). This CDR3 region has 12 residues. Germline V lookup: CDR1 MDHEN, CDR2 SYDVKM. V was pared by 6 bases and J by 4 bases, with 10 bases between. The CDR3 DNA reads as TGTGCCAGCAGCTTAGGGGGGTACGAGCAGTACTTC. Protein sequence: CASSLGGYEQYF.

CDR3: CASSLVDWTSGVVSYEQYF. CDR3 nucleotides: TGTGCCAGCAGCTTGGTAGATTGGACTAGCGGAGTTGTTTCCTACGAGCAGTACTTC. The chain joins TRBV5-6 to TRBJ2-7, with 10 positions matching TRBD2. This CDR3 spans 19 amino acids. Germline CDR1 and CDR2: SGHDT and YYEEEE. Trimming took 0 bases from V and 1 from J; bases not matched to a gene: 13.

This chain uses TRBV5-1 with TRBJ2-7, with 10 bases matching TRBD2. The length of the CDR3 is 15 residues. CDR1 is SGHRS, CDR2 YFSETQ, per germline. The J segment lost 6 bases and the V segment lost 0 bases, leaving 6 bases of the junction unmatched. The CDR3 DNA sequence: TGCGCCAGCAGCTTGGGGGCTAGCGGGAGTTTCGAGCAGTACTTC. Residues: CASSLGASGSFEQYF.

The V and J genes are TRBV28 and TRBJ2-4; TRBD1 aligns across 7 bases. CDR1 is MDHEN, CDR2 SYDVKM, per germline. Trimming at V came to 5 bases and at J to 2 bases, leaving 9 bases not matched to a gene. The CDR3 totals 16 residues. CDR3 residues: CASSAAGGGSKNIQYF. Written as DNA, the CDR3 is TGTGCCAGCAGTGCAGCAGGGGGTGGGTCCAAAAACATTCAGTACTTC. Looking up the rest from reference TRBV28 and TRBJ2-4 gives the full variable domain: DVKVTQSSRYLVKRTGEKVFLECVQDMDHENMFWYRQDPGLGLRLIYFSYDVKMKEKGDIPEGYSVSREKKERFSLILESASTNQTSMYLCASSAAGGGSKNIQYFGAGTRLSVL.

The rearrangement links TRBV7-6 to TRBJ2-1; 7 positions agree with TRBD2. CDR3 size: 15 residues. V was pared by 5 bases and J by 1 base, with 5 bases of the junction left unmatched. CDR1 and CDR2 (germline): SGHVS, FNYEAQ. DNA of the CDR3: TGTGCCAGCAGCATGACTAGCTTGTCCTACAATGAGCAGTTCTTC. Translating gives CASSMTSLSYNEQFF.

The chain is built from TRBV5-4 and TRBJ1-2, with TRBD1 as a possible D gene (5 bases). Germline V lookup: CDR1 SGHNT, CDR2 YYREEE (reference sequence). This CDR3 is 15 amino acids long. V lost 0 bases and J lost 4, with 13 bases in between. CDR3 DNA sequence: TGTGCCAGCAGCTTGGGTGGGACTAACCTCTATGGCTACACCTTC. This encodes CASSLGGTNLYGYTF.

The V gene is TRBV20-1, the J gene TRBJ2-3, with unresolved D. V dropped 7 bases and J dropped 3 bases, with 8 bases sitting between them. CDR3 length equals 11 residues. The germline gives CDR1 DFQATT, CDR2 SNEGSKA (reference sequence). CDR3 DNA sequence: TGCAGTGAGCTTATAACAGATACGCAGTATTTT. Its protein is CSELITDTQYF.

This clone was observed a few times. V gene TRBV4-1 combines with J gene TRBJ2-1, with D perhaps TRBD2 (6 bases). The CDR3 has 16 residues. Germline CDR1 MGHRA, CDR2 YSYEKL. The germline V and J ends were trimmed by 0 bases and 5 bases, with 14 bases remaining between them. The CDR3 coding sequence is TGCGCCAGCAGCCAAGAGGGGGGTCTAAGCCACAATGAGCAGTTCTTC. The encoded protein is CASSQEGGLSHNEQFF.

This sequence joins TRBV6-5 and TRBJ1-1; 9 bases are a match to TRBD1. V shed 5 bases, J shed 3 bases, and the junction held 7 bases outside the gene matches. The CDR3 sequence is 15 residues long. In germline, CDR1 is MNHEY, CDR2 SVGAGI. The CDR3 DNA follows: TGTGCCAGCAGTCCCCCCGGGACAGGGTACACTGAAGCTTTCTTT. Translation: CASSPPGTGYTEAFF.